Below, 25 T cell receptor beta chains from the same sample are listed, as sequenced in a study of OX40 agonist ivuxolimab in advanced cancers. Some clones are missing from TCRdb's copy, which holds only in-frame ones; the method was immunoSEQ multiplex PCR. The table lists tens of thousands of clones, roughly 85% of them singletons. The material sequenced was CD4+ or CD8+ T cells sorted from blood, taken in a trial of the OX40 agonist ivuxolimab. Every receptor here comes from an adult with an advanced solid tumor such as melanoma, head and neck, liver or kidney cancer.

V is TRBV11-1 and J is TRBJ2-5; TRBD2 matches 10 bases. The J segment lost 5 bases and the V segment lost 5 bases, leaving 5 bases of the junction unmatched. Germline CDR1 reads SGHAT; CDR2 reads FQDESV (reference sequence). CDR3 length equals 14 residues. Written as DNA, the CDR3 is TGTGCCAGCAGCCCTGGACTAGCGGAGGAGACCCAGTACTTC. It translates to CASSPGLAEETQYF.

The rearrangement joins TRBV7-2 to TRBJ2-5; D unclear. This CDR3 spans 13 amino acids. V gave up 0 bases and J gave up 4 bases, with 6 bases separating them. CDR1 is SGHTA and CDR2 is FQGNSA in the germline V gene. The CDR3 loop reads CASSLALGETQYF. Here the CDR3 DNA reads TGTGCCAGCAGCTTAGCTTTGGGAGAGACCCAGTACTTC.

V usage is TRBV2 and J usage is TRBJ1-6, with 7 bases identical to TRBD1. The junction had 6 bases not matched to a gene; V was cut back by 6 bases and J by 7 bases. This CDR3 has 14 residues. CDR1 and CDR2 (germline): SNHLY, FYNNEI. The CDR3 spells CASSQQGGNSPLHF. The CDR3 DNA follows: TGTGCCAGCAGCCAGCAGGGGGGAAATTCACCCCTCCACTTT.

V usage is TRBV5-5 and J usage is TRBJ1-4; D not certain. The germline V and J ends were trimmed by 4 bases and 14 bases, with 24 bases remaining between them. Per the germline V gene, CDR1 is SGHKS and CDR2 is YYEKEE (reference sequence). There are 15 residues in the CDR3. CDR3 sequence (DNA): TGTGCCAGCAGCCATACCGGCCCCCGCGGGTCCAGCCTGTTTTTT. Its protein product is CASSHTGPRGSSLFF.

The chain couples TRBV5-5 to TRBJ1-2; 8 positions match TRBD1. The CDR3 has 14 residues. Trimming cost V 0 bases and J 7 bases; bases outside gene matches: 5. Looked up from germline, CDR1 is SGHKS and CDR2 is YYEKEE (reference sequence). The CDR3 reads CASSLDQGAGGYTF. CDR3 nucleotide sequence: TGTGCCAGCAGCTTGGACCAGGGGGCGGGTGGCTACACCTTC.

CDR3 sequence (DNA): TGTGCTAGTGGTTCGACCTTAGTGGTGGAGGACTCTAACTATGGCTACACCTTC. Its translation is CASGSTLVVEDSNYGYTF. The rearrangement links TRBV12-5 to TRBJ1-2; no reliable D call. This CDR3 has 18 amino acids. Germline V gives CDR1 LGHNT, CDR2 FRNRAP. Trimming left V 4 bases short and J 0 bases short, with 21 bases between.

The CDR3 nucleotides are TGTGCCAGCAGTCCCGTGGCAGGCCACGAGCAGTACTTC. Protein: CASSPVAGHEQYF. J is TRBJ2-7 and V is TRBV27; unclear D gene. Germline CDR1 reads MNHEY; CDR2 reads SMNVEV (reference sequence). Trimming shortened V by 5 bases and J by 5 bases, and 13 bases separated the two germline ends. This CDR3 is built from 13 residues.

The chain combines TRBV6-5 with TRBJ2-3, with unresolved D. Trimming left V 8 bases short and J 0 bases short, with 12 bases between. This CDR3 contains 14 residues. The germline CDR1 and CDR2 sequences are MNHEY and SVGAGI. The CDR3: CASGTTYSTDTQYF. CDR3 DNA: TGTGCCAGCGGAACAACGTATAGCACAGATACGCAGTATTTT.

In its sample, this clone was seen once. The J gene is TRBJ2-5, the V gene TRBV14; 14 bases fit TRBD2. V gave up 3 bases and J gave up 1 base; unmatched junction bases: 10. The CDR3 consists of 19 residues. Germline V lookup: CDR1 SGHDN, CDR2 FVKESK. The CDR3 protein is CASSHPRLAGGRVQETQYF. In nucleotides, the CDR3 is TGTGCCAGCAGCCACCCCAGACTAGCGGGGGGGCGGGTCCAAGAGACCCAGTACTTC.

V usage is TRBV5-4 and J usage is TRBJ2-3; D remains unclear. There are 14 residues in the CDR3. Germline CDR1 reads SGHNT; CDR2 reads YYREEE (reference sequence). The V end was cut by 0 bases, the J end by 3 bases, with 8 bases between. The CDR3 DNA reads as TGTGCCAGCAGCTTGGGTGGGTTTACAGATACGCAGTATTTT. This encodes CASSLGGFTDTQYF.

The rearrangement uses TRBV9 and TRBJ2-5; TRBD1 agrees at 11 bases. J gave up 4 bases and V 3 bases, and 8 bases lay outside the gene matches. This CDR3 spans 16 amino acids. Looked up from germline, CDR1 is SGDLS and CDR2 is YYNGEE. The chain's CDR3 is CASSAFPGQGVETQYF. CDR3 nucleotide sequence: TGTGCCAGCAGCGCCTTCCCGGGACAGGGGGTAGAGACCCAGTACTTC.

The chain couples TRBV7-8 to TRBJ2-2; maybe TRBD2 (5 bases). The CDR3 contains 15 residues. V dropped 3 bases and J dropped 7 bases, with 15 bases sitting between them. Germline CDR1 is SGHVS and CDR2 is FQNEAQ. CDR3 loop: CASSFVTDRGGELFF. The CDR3 DNA reads as TGTGCCAGCAGCTTTGTTACGGATCGGGGCGGGGAGCTGTTTTTT.

This clone has only a few counts. This chain connects TRBV29-1 to TRBJ2-3, with TRBD1 identical over 8 bases. The ends lost 5 bases at V and 1 base at J; junction bases unmatched: 2. The CDR3 runs to 13 residues. Germline CDR1 and CDR2: SQVTM and ANQGSEA. In nucleotides, the CDR3 is TGCAGCGTTAGGGGACAGGGCACAGATACGCAGTATTTT. Translation gives CSVRGQGTDTQYF.

This clone has only a few counts. The rearrangement uses TRBV2 and TRBJ2-7; 12 positions match TRBD2. CDR1 and CDR2 from the germline V gene are SNHLY and FYNNEI. CDR3 length equals 19 residues. V lost 5 bases to trimming and J lost 0 bases; unmatched junction nucleotides: 14. The CDR3 DNA follows: TGTGCCAGCAGTAGACTAGCGGGAGATATTAGATTAGGCTCCTACGAGCAGTACTTC. Amino acid sequence: CASSRLAGDIRLGSYEQYF. The full variable domain, in which reference TRBV2 and TRBJ2-7 provide the parts outside the CDR3, is EPEVTQTPSHQVTQMGQEVILRCVPISNHLYFYWYRQILGQKVEFLVSFYNNEISEKSEIFDDQFSVERPDGSNFTLKIRSTKLEDSAMYFCASSRLAGDIRLGSYEQYFGPGTRLTVT.

The gene calls are TRBV29-1 and TRBJ2-1; 10 bases match TRBD2. The CDR3 totals 15 residues. Germline V gene data show CDR1 as SQVTM and CDR2 as ANQGSEA. V trimming: 1 base; J trimming: 7 bases; junction bases outside the gene matches: 7. The CDR3 loop is CSVEGASGSLNEQFF. DNA for the CDR3: TGCAGCGTTGAAGGGGCTAGCGGGAGCTTGAATGAGCAGTTCTTC.

The chain carries TRBV6-4 and TRBJ2-5; 13 bases match TRBD2. The CDR3 loop spans 17 amino acids. CDR1 is MRHNA, CDR2 SNTAGT, per germline. J lost 2 bases, V lost 0 bases, and 3 bases had no gene match. CDR3 region: CASSDSRGLAGQETQYF. CDR3 DNA sequence: TGTGCCAGCAGTGACTCTAGGGGACTAGCGGGGCAAGAGACCCAGTACTTC.

A few counts support this clone. The J gene is TRBJ1-2, the V gene TRBV2, with D perhaps TRBD1 (6 bases). In germline, CDR1 is SNHLY, CDR2 FYNNEI. This CDR3 has 11 amino acids. Trimming shortened V by 8 bases and J by 6 bases, and 10 bases separated the two germline ends. CDR3 protein: CASHRVHGYTF. CDR3 nucleotides: TGTGCCAGCCACAGGGTTCATGGCTACACCTTC.

This rearrangement joins TRBV7-9 to TRBJ1-2, with unresolved D. Germline CDR1 reads SEHNR; CDR2 reads FQNEAQ (reference sequence). The V end lost 10 bases, the J end lost 7 bases, and 19 bases lay between the germline ends. The CDR3 has 13 amino acids. The CDR3 bases are TGTGCCATCACAGCTCACGGGGTGGCTGGCTACACCTTC. Protein: CAITAHGVAGYTF.

This clone was counted between two and nine times. CDR3 region: CASSLQSNTEAFF. As DNA, the CDR3 is TGCGCCAGCAGTTTACAGTCGAACACTGAAGCTTTCTTT. The rearrangement joins TRBV5-1 to TRBJ1-1; no clear D. This CDR3 contains 13 residues. Germline loops: CDR1 SGHRS, CDR2 YFSETQ. Trimming stripped 5 bases from V and 1 base from J, with 9 bases between. The entire variable domain, with the rest obtained from reference TRBV5-1 and TRBJ1-1, is as follows: KAGVTQTPRYLIKTRGQQVTLSCSPISGHRSVSWYQQTPGQGLQFLFEYFSETQRNKGNFPGRFSGRQFSNSRSEMNVSTLELGDSALYLCASSLQSNTEAFFGQGTRLTVV.

The V call is TRBV10-3, the J call TRBJ1-1, with D possibly TRBD1 on 6 matching bases. The CDR3 has 14 amino acids. Trimming removed 7 bases from V and 6 bases from J, with 18 bases in between. CDR1 is ENHRY and CDR2 is SYGVKD in the germline V gene. The CDR3 here is CAIKKTGARPEAFF. The CDR3 coding sequence is TGTGCCATCAAAAAGACGGGGGCCCGACCTGAAGCTTTCTTT.

Notes on this clone: Here the CDR3 omits its conserved ending phenylalanine or tryptophan, so a read error is the likely source. No DNA is shown, since the ends of the CDR3 on it are uncertain; the CDR3 is the one TCRdb lists. The chain has TRBV2 and TRBJ1-5. The CDR3 spans 11 amino acids, including both terminal residues. Germline lookup yields CDR1 SNHLY and CDR2 FYNNEI. CDR3 protein: CASSPTWELRP.

The chain employs TRBV11-2 and TRBJ2-2; no firm D call. This CDR3 spans 16 amino acids. Germline V lookup: CDR1 SGHAT, CDR2 FQNNGV. Between the trimmed V and J ends, which lost 5 bases and 0 bases, there was a span of 13 bases. The CDR3 region has the DNA TGTGCCAGCAGCCCCTATGGCGACCCGAACACCGGGGAGCTGTTTTTT. It codes for CASSPYGDPNTGELFF. The variable domain in full, with the rest retrieved from reference TRBV11-2 and TRBJ2-2, is EAGVAQSPRYKIIEKRQSVAFWCNPISGHATLYWYQQILGQGPKLLIQFQNNGVVDDSQLPKDRFSAERLKGVDSTLKIQPAKLEDSAVYLCASSPYGDPNTGELFFGEGSRLTVL.

Sample share makes this clone medium-sized (0.01 to 0.1%). This chain links TRBV10-1 with TRBJ1-2, with D perhaps TRBD1 (6 bases). Germline V gene data show CDR1 as WNHNN and CDR2 as SYGVQD (reference sequence). The CDR3 runs 13 residues. Trimming stripped 5 bases from V and 7 bases from J, with 14 bases between. Written as DNA, the CDR3 is TGCGCCAGCAGTAGAACAGGGTTGCCTGGCTACACCTTC. As protein: CASSRTGLPGYTF.

Turning to this clone: Other nucleotide sequences in the sample specify the same CDR3. This chain connects TRBV28 to TRBJ1-2, with D possibly matching TRBD1 (6 bases). Trimming pared 8 bases from V and 5 bases from J, leaving 12 bases between. This CDR3 comprises 12 residues. The germline CDR1 and CDR2 sequences are MDHEN and SYDVKM. The CDR3 here is CASSTGYYGYTF. The CDR3 DNA reads TGTGCCAGCTCGACAGGATATTATGGCTACACCTTC.

About this clone itself: No conserved phenylalanine or tryptophan ends this CDR3, so it is likely a read error. Because the CDR3's place on the DNA is in doubt, the DNA is left out and the CDR3 is given as listed by TCRdb. The V and J genes are TRBV10-1 and TRBJ2-7; the DNA was not used to check the table's D call, TRBD2. The CDR3 totals 10 residues, both ends included. Germline CDR1 WNHNN, CDR2 SYGVQD (reference sequence). CDR3: CASSERYRPR.